A single sample gave rise to the 23 T cell receptor beta chains below, sequenced in a study of response to subunit inactivated influenza vaccine. Each CDR3 protein gets one entry after TCRdb re-called the RT-PCR reads with MiXCR. The sample consists of just under 550,000 distinct CDR3 sequences, roughly 25% of them appearing once. In addition, the sample was reused for a study of T cells expressing NK-cell markers. That investigation notes: The authors made TCR beta cDNA libraries by 5'RACE template switching. This switching added a universal primer site and UMIs.

The source was CD4+ T cells sorted from PBMCs, collected 11 to 12 days after vaccination. The receptor source for this set is a man over 45 who received an inactivated influenza vaccine.

This sequence joins TRBV7-2 and TRBJ1-1; the D gene is possibly TRBD1 (5 bases). The CDR3 has 15 amino acids. Trimming cost V 4 bases and J 5 bases, with 17 bases left between them. CDR1 and CDR2 (germline): SGHTA, FQGNSA. CDR3 region: CASSSVGGGLTEAFF. The CDR3 bases are TGTGCCAGCAGCTCGGTCGGGGGGGGTTTGACTGAAGCTTTCTTT. The full variable domain, with the rest looked up from reference TRBV7-2 and TRBJ1-1, is GAGVSQSPSNKVTEKGKDVELRCDPISGHTALYWYRQSLGQGLEFLIYFQGNSAPDKSGLPSDRFSAERTGGSVSTLTIQRTQQEDSAVYLCASSSVGGGLTEAFFGQGTRLTVV.

This chain connects TRBV7-2 to TRBJ2-7; 8 positions match TRBD2. Trimming cost V 5 bases and J 3 bases; bases outside gene matches: 6. Germline V gene sequence: CDR1 SGHTA, CDR2 FQGNSA. The CDR3 sequence is 14 residues long. The CDR3 sequence: CASSLSRGGYEQYF. The CDR3 nucleotides read TGTGCCAGCAGCCTCTCCCGGGGGGGCTACGAGCAGTACTTC.

The chain carries TRBV7-2 and TRBJ2-7, with 10 bases that match TRBD1. J was trimmed by 4 bases and V by 4 bases; bases with no gene match: 4. This CDR3 is 14 amino acids long. Germline values: CDR1 SGHTA, CDR2 FQGNSA. The CDR3 region is CASSWGTGDYEQYF. The CDR3 DNA reads as TGTGCCAGCAGCTGGGGGACAGGGGATTACGAGCAGTACTTC.

The rearrangement links TRBV29-1 to TRBJ2-3; D is unclear. Germline values: CDR1 SQVTM, CDR2 ANQGSEA. Trimming removed 2 bases at V and 5 bases at J, with 8 bases between. The CDR3 length is 12 residues. The CDR3 DNA is TGCAGCGTTGAATGGAGTATAGATACGCAGTATTTT. Translated, it gives CSVEWSIDTQYF.

This chain connects TRBV15 to TRBJ1-1; tentative D call: TRBD1 (6 bases). This CDR3 spans 15 amino acids. Germline CDR1 reads LNHNV; CDR2 reads YYDKDF (reference sequence). The V gene lost 3 bases and the J gene lost 2 bases, with 13 bases spanning the gap. CDR3 protein: CATSSQGQRNTEAFF. CDR3 nucleotide sequence: TGTGCCACCAGCAGCCAAGGACAGCGAAACACTGAAGCTTTCTTT.

At least ten counts were recorded for this clonotype. The chain couples TRBV15 to TRBJ1-1; no definite D call. There are 15 residues in the CDR3. The germline gives CDR1 LNHNV, CDR2 YYDKDF (reference sequence). The V end was cut by 0 bases, the J end by 0 bases, with 8 bases between. The CDR3 coding sequence is TGTGCCACCAGCAGAGATATAACGGTGAACACTGAAGCTTTCTTT. As protein: CATSRDITVNTEAFF.

This clonotype occurred many times. The chain couples TRBV29-1 to TRBJ2-7; 7 bases align to TRBD1. Germline V lookup: CDR1 SQVTM, CDR2 ANQGSEA. The CDR3 is made up of 12 amino acids. With 7 bases clipped from V and 2 bases from J, the junction kept 5 bases outside the gene matches. CDR3 coding DNA: TGCAGCGCCTGGGACAGAGCCTACGAGCAGTACTTC. Translated: CSAWDRAYEQYF.

In its sample, this clonotype was seen a few times. Here the CDR3 DNA reads TGCGCCAGCAGCTTGGTTCTGCGGCGATACACAGATACGCAGTATTTT. Its protein is CASSLVLRRYTDTQYF. The V call is TRBV5-1, the J call TRBJ2-3; D is unresolved. The V and J ends lost 0 bases and 2 bases respectively, with 13 bases between them. The CDR3 spans 16 residues. The V gene's germline CDR1 is SGHRS and CDR2 YFSETQ. Drawing the rest from reference TRBV5-1 and TRBJ2-3, the complete variable domain is KAGVTQTPRYLIKTRGQQVTLSCSPISGHRSVSWYQQTPGQGLQFLFEYFSETQRNKGNFPGRFSGRQFSNSRSEMNVSTLELGDSALYLCASSLVLRRYTDTQYFGPGTRLTVL.

This chain links TRBV24-1 with TRBJ2-7; TRBD2 aligns across 9 bases. Trimming cost V 7 bases and J 6 bases; bases outside gene matches: 6. Per the germline V gene, CDR1 is KGHDR and CDR2 is SFDVKD. This CDR3 region has 13 residues. For the CDR3, the DNA is TGTGCCACCAGCGCGGGGGGGCGGCTCGAGCAGTACTTC. This translates into CATSAGGRLEQYF.

The CDR3 loop reads CASSLHQGAGQPQHF. CDR3 sequence (DNA): TGTGCCAGCAGCTTGCATCAGGGGGCTGGACAGCCCCAGCATTTT. This rearrangement joins TRBV7-9 to TRBJ1-5; 8 bases match TRBD1. CDR1 and CDR2 from the germline V gene are SEHNR and FQNEAQ (reference sequence). The CDR3 has 15 residues. Trimming at V came to 3 bases and at J to 7 bases, leaving 8 bases not matched to a gene.

This clonotype has just a few counts. The rearrangement links TRBV12-3 or TRBV12-4 to TRBJ2-3; the D is unclear. The CDR3 is 11 amino acids. Trimming left V 5 bases short and J 8 bases short, with 8 bases between. The CDR3 nucleotides are TGTGCCAGCAGTGGCCGGGTTACGCAGTATTTT. Protein: CASSGRVTQYF.

This chain connects TRBV6-1 to TRBJ1-4, with TRBD1 matching 7 bases. The CDR3 has 15 amino acids. With V trimmed by 6 bases and J by 4 bases, 8 bases remained unmatched. CDR1 is MNHNS and CDR2 is SASEGT in the germline V gene. The CDR3 DNA follows: TGTGCCAGCAGCCGAGGACAGGCGCTTAATGAAAAACTGTTTTTT. Protein: CASSRGQALNEKLFF.

Note on this clonotype: Relative to the germline gene, one junction end is altered; a read error may explain this. J is TRBJ1-5 and V is TRBV5-5; no definite D call. From germline, CDR1 is SGHKS and CDR2 YYEKEE (reference sequence). This CDR3 has 8 amino acids. The CDR3 protein is CLNQPQHF. The CDR3 DNA follows: TGCTTGAATCAGCCCCAGCATTTT.

This clonotype was seen a few times. DNA of the CDR3: TGCAGTGCTAGAGGCACTAGCGGGTACGAGCAGTACTTC. Translated, it gives CSARGTSGYEQYF. This chain uses TRBV20-1 with TRBJ2-7, with TRBD2 matching 9 bases. The CDR3 is 13 residues long. Trimming took 1 base from V and 4 from J; bases not matched to a gene: 2. The germline V gene has CDR1 DFQATT and CDR2 SNEGSKA (reference sequence).

The rearrangement uses TRBV30 and TRBJ2-7; 11 bases are shared with TRBD1. V was clipped by 0 bases and J by 4 bases; unmatched bases: 2. The CDR3 is 14 residues long. Germline CDR1 and CDR2: GTSNPN and SVGIG (reference sequence). The DNA for the CDR3 is TGTGCCTGGAGTGTGGACAGGGGGCTTTACGAGCAGTACTTC. Its translation: CAWSVDRGLYEQYF.

This clonotype was recorded a few times. V gene TRBV10-3 combines with J gene TRBJ2-3; 9 bases are a match to TRBD1. Per the germline V gene, CDR1 is ENHRY and CDR2 is SYGVKD. With 0 bases clipped from V and 2 bases from J, the junction kept 6 bases outside the gene matches. The CDR3 is 17 amino acids. The CDR3 DNA reads TGTGCCATCAGTGAGTCACCGACAGGGGGGGACACAGATACGCAGTATTTT. Translating gives CAISESPTGGDTDTQYF.

The V call is TRBV28, the J call TRBJ1-2; D is unclear. The length of the CDR3 is 13 residues. Germline loops: CDR1 MDHEN, CDR2 SYDVKM. Trimming pared 2 bases from V and 6 bases from J, leaving 10 bases between. The CDR3, as DNA: TGTGCCAGCAGTTTAAGCCGGGGAAATGGCTACACCTTC. This translates into CASSLSRGNGYTF.

CDR3 region: CATSAAGEGRTEAFF. CDR3 nucleotides: TGTGCCACCAGTGCGGCGGGGGAGGGGAGAACTGAAGCTTTCTTT. The rearrangement links TRBV24-1 to TRBJ1-1, with D perhaps TRBD1 (5 bases). Germline V gene data show CDR1 as KGHDR and CDR2 as SFDVKD. The CDR3 spans 15 residues. The V end was cut by 5 bases, the J end by 5 bases, with 17 bases between.

This clonotype has more than one count but fewer than ten. The gene calls are TRBV20-1 and TRBJ2-2, with 7 nucleotides matching TRBD1. CDR1 and CDR2 (germline): DFQATT, SNEGSKA (reference sequence). V lost 0 bases and J lost 6; bases outside the gene matches: 7. The CDR3 loop spans 15 amino acids. DNA for the CDR3: TGCAGTGCTAGAGATAAAGCAGGGGGTCCCGGGGAGCTGTTTTTT. It encodes CSARDKAGGPGELFF.

The chain is built from TRBV3-1 and TRBJ1-4; D not resolved. Trimming pared 4 bases from V and 6 bases from J, leaving 18 bases between. Germline CDR1 is LGHDT and CDR2 is YNNKEL (reference sequence). CDR3 length: 16 amino acids. CDR3 loop: CASSPGWRTRDEKLFF. DNA of the CDR3: TGTGCCAGCAGCCCCGGCTGGAGGACGAGGGATGAAAAACTGTTTTTT.

This clonotype has just a few counts. As DNA, the CDR3 is TGCGCCAGCAGAGGGGCCAGCCGAGAGACCCAGTACTTC. Its protein is CASRGASRETQYF. The chain joins TRBV5-1 to TRBJ2-5, with a tentative D call TRBD1 (5 bases). The CDR3 length is 13 residues. Per the germline V gene, CDR1 is SGHRS and CDR2 is YFSETQ. Trimming shortened V by 5 bases and J by 4 bases, and 12 bases separated the two germline ends.

The chain carries TRBV5-1 and TRBJ2-1; D is perhaps TRBD2 (7 bases). The CDR3 is 16 residues long. Germline loops: CDR1 SGHRS, CDR2 YFSETQ. Trimming took 0 bases from V and 5 from J, leaving 15 bases between them. In DNA form, the CDR3 reads TGCGCCAGCAGCTTGGTCCCGCGGGGGCCAAACAATGAGCAGTTCTTC. Protein: CASSLVPRGPNNEQFF. The full variable domain, its missing parts supplied by reference TRBV5-1 and TRBJ2-1, is KAGVTQTPRYLIKTRGQQVTLSCSPISGHRSVSWYQQTPGQGLQFLFEYFSETQRNKGNFPGRFSGRQFSNSRSEMNVSTLELGDSALYLCASSLVPRGPNNEQFFGPGTRLTVL.

This clonotype has a count of ten or more. The rearrangement links TRBV4-2 to TRBJ2-7, with D maybe TRBD2 (5 bases). The CDR3 is 15 amino acids. CDR1 and CDR2 from the germline V gene are LGHNA and YNFKEQ. Trimming took 0 bases from V and 6 from J, leaving 15 bases between them. The CDR3 nucleotides are TGTGCCAGCAGCCAAGAAGGGTTGGGAGCGGCCGAGCAGTACTTC. It translates to CASSQEGLGAAEQYF.